This TCR beta chain originates from a study of T cells in Graves' hyperthyroidism and ophthalmopathy. Overall study findings and caveats: Ophthalmopathy and stable hyperthyroidism were told apart by a 13 V-J model. Blood also carried most thyroid clonotypes expanded above 0.001.

Amplification targeted TCR beta CDR3 regions from RNA transcripts. An initial round of RT-PCR targeting the TCR CDR3 relied on the HTBI primer set. MiXCR, run by TCRdb on the multiplex PCR reads, gives a single entry per CDR3 protein. The sample has 550,000 to 650,000 distinct CDR3 sequences, approximately 15% seen once. Aged 18 to 65, the patients had hyperthyroidism that was newly diagnosed and had lasted under 2 months. Patients having uncontrolled infection, another autoimmune disease, pregnancy or lactation were not included. This clonotype has a count of ten or more. Its antigen is currently unknown. The V and J ends lost 0 bases and 5 bases, in that order; junction bases with no gene match: 10. The CDR3 has 16 residues. Germline assignment: CDR1 DFQATT and CDR2 SNEGSKA (reference sequence).

This sequence was found in a woman in her thirties or forties with Graves' hyperthyroidism. What was sequenced was blood. The chain combines TRBV20-1 with TRBJ2-3; TRBD2 matches at 8 bases. The CDR3 sequence is CSARDSSGGILDTQYF. DNA of the CDR3: TGCAGTGCTAGAGATAGTTCGGGAGGGATTTTAGATACGCAGTATTTT.